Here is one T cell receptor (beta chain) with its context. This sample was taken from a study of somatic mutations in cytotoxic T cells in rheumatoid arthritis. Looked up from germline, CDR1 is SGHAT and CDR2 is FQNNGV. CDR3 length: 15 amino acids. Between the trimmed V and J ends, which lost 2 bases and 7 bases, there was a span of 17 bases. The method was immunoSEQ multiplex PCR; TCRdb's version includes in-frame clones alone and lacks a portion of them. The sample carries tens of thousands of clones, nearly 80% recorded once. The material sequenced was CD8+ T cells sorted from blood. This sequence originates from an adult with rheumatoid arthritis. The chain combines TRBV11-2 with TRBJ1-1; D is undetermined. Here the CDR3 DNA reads TGTGCCAGCAGCTTATCGGCGGGTTTCGGGAATGAAGCTTTCTTT. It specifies CASSLSAGFGNEAFF.